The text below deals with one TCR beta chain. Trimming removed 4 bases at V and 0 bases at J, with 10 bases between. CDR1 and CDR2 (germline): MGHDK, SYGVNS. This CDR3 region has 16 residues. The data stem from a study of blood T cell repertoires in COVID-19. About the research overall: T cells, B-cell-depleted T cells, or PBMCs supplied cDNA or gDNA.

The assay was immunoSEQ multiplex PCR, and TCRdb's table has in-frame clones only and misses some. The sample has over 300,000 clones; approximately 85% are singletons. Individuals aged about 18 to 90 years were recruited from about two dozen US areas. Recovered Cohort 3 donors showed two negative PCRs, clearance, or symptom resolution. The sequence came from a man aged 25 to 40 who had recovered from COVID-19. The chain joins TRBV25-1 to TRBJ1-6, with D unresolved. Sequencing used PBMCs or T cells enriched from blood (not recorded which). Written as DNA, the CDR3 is TGTGCCAGCAGTGGAGCTCGGAGCTCCTATAATTCACCCCTCCACTTT. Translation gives CASSGARSSYNSPLHF.